The rows below give T cell receptor beta chains drawn from one sample of a study of OX40 agonist ivuxolimab in advanced cancers. Clones were sequenced by immunoSEQ multiplex PCR, and TCRdb holds only the in-frame ones, with some missing. The repertoire holds 70,000 to 100,000 clones, 90% seen once, with around 7.4% in the top ten. The input for sequencing was CD4+ or CD8+ T cells sorted from blood, taken in a trial of the OX40 agonist ivuxolimab. These receptors came from an adult with an advanced solid tumor such as melanoma, head and neck, liver or kidney cancer. The CDR3 runs from the conserved cysteine through the conserved F or W. The D gene is left open where the match is weak. Where a row states a size, it is once, few, many or the class of an expanded clone; other rows omit it.

CASSQGFSSYEQYF TGTGCCAGCAGTCAAGGCTTCAGCTCCTACGAGCAGTACTTC - - TRBJ2-7 TRBV6-6
CASSLRGSTYQPQHF TGTGCCAGCAGTTTAAGGGGGTCTACTTATCAGCCCCAGCATTTT - - TRBJ1-5 TRBV27
CASSPGQGANEKLFF TGTGCCAGCAGTCCTGGACAGGGGGCTAATGAAAAACTGTTTTTT - TRBD1 TRBJ1-4 TRBV28
CASSTERTSEDNEQFF TGTGCCAGCAGCACGGAGAGGACTAGCGAGGACAATGAGCAGTTCTTC - TRBD2 TRBJ2-1 TRBV5-4
CATGGISYNEQFF TGTGCCACCGGTGGAATCTCCTACAATGAGCAGTTCTTC - - TRBJ2-1 TRBV9
CASSGPYEQYF TGTGCCAGCAGTGGACCCTACGAGCAGTACTTC once - TRBJ2-7 TRBV2
CASSPRGDGYTF TGTGCCAGCAGTCCCCGGGGAGATGGCTACACCTTC once - TRBJ1-2 TRBV6-5
CAISWDRKNTEAFF TGTGCCATCAGCTGGGACAGAAAGAACACTGAAGCTTTCTTT once TRBD1 TRBJ1-1 TRBV10-3
CASLDLPGANTGELFF TGTGCCAGCTTAGACTTGCCTGGGGCGAACACCGGGGAGCTGTTTTTT - - TRBJ2-2 TRBV2
CASSKVQGISDEQFF TGTGCCAGCAGTAAGGTACAGGGGATTAGCGATGAGCAGTTCTTC - TRBD1 TRBJ2-1 TRBV27
CASSLGGPNYGYTF TGTGCCAGCAGCTTGGGCGGACCTAACTATGGCTACACCTTC - - TRBJ1-2 TRBV4-2
CASSQGGYGYTF TGTGCCAGCAGTCAGGGGGGCTATGGCTACACCTTC - TRBD1 TRBJ1-2 TRBV27
CASSFTRDEQFF TGTGCCAGCAGTTTTACGAGAGATGAGCAGTTCTTC - - TRBJ2-1 TRBV27
CSLYRGHNQPQHF TGCAGCCTCTACAGGGGGCACAATCAGCCCCAGCATTTT - TRBD1 TRBJ1-5 TRBV29-1
CASSLGVAPPDTQYF TGCGCCAGCAGCTTGGGGGTAGCTCCTCCAGATACGCAGTATTTT - - TRBJ2-3 TRBV5-1
CASSRGSSTEAFF TGCGCCAGCAGCCGGGGTTCGAGCACTGAAGCTTTCTTT - - TRBJ1-1 TRBV5-1
CASSQGTSGFSYEQYF TGTGCCAGCAGTCAAGGGACTAGCGGGTTCTCCTACGAGCAGTACTTC few TRBD2 TRBJ2-7 TRBV2
CASSLAGGRYNEQFF TGTGCCAGCAGCCTAGCTGGCGGGAGGTATAATGAGCAGTTCTTC - TRBD2 TRBJ2-1 TRBV5-4
CASSGTGDNEQFF TGTGCCAGCAGTGGGACAGGGGACAATGAGCAGTTCTTC - TRBD1 TRBJ2-1 TRBV2
CASSLRGQGINEQYF TGTGCCAGCAGCTTAAGGGGACAGGGGATCAACGAGCAGTACTTC - TRBD1 TRBJ2-7 TRBV7-9
CASSYRTDRANTEAFF TGTGCCAGCAGTTACCGAACGGACAGGGCGAACACTGAAGCTTTCTTT - TRBD1 TRBJ1-1 TRBV6-6
CASGPGQGNYGYTF TGTGCCAGCGGTCCTGGACAGGGGAACTATGGCTACACCTTC - TRBD1 TRBJ1-2 TRBV6-6
CAWSAIGTGGIYEQYF TGTGCCTGGAGTGCCATAGGGACAGGTGGTATCTACGAGCAGTACTTC - TRBD1 TRBJ2-7 TRBV30
CASSIGYEQYF TGTGCCAGTAGTATTGGATACGAGCAGTACTTC - - TRBJ2-7 TRBV19
CASSYWEDTEAFF TGTGCCAGCAGTTACTGGGAGGACACTGAAGCTTTCTTT few - TRBJ1-1 TRBV6-5
CSVEVWEQKNSGANVLTF TGCAGCGTTGAAGTCTGGGAGCAGAAGAACTCTGGGGCCAACGTCCTGACTTTC - - TRBJ2-6 TRBV29-1
CASSLRGATPGEQYF TGTGCCAGCAGCTTAAGGGGCGCCACTCCTGGCGAGCAGTACTTC - - TRBJ2-7 TRBV13
CAWSPGTVDEQYF TGTGCCTGGAGCCCCGGGACAGTCGACGAGCAGTACTTC - TRBD1 TRBJ2-7 TRBV30
CASSHGLAANEQYF TGTGCCAGCAGTCATGGACTAGCTGCCAACGAGCAGTACTTC - TRBD2 TRBJ2-7 TRBV27
CASSLSGGGRETQYF TGTGCCAGCAGTTTATCCGGTGGCGGGAGAGAGACCCAGTACTTC - TRBD2 TRBJ2-5 TRBV6-5